The 17 T cell receptor beta chains below all came from one sample that was sequenced in a study of shared clonotypes between healthy human individuals. Clones were sequenced by immunoSEQ multiplex PCR, and TCRdb holds only the in-frame ones, with some missing. The repertoire holds 2 million to 2.5 million clones, with under 97% as singletons. The sample was naive CD4+ T cells sorted from blood. This sample's subset: CD45RA+ positively selected. The source is a man aged 18 to 29 in good health.

This chain connects TRBV2 to TRBJ2-2; no clear D gene. Per germline, CDR1 SNHLY and CDR2 FYNNEI. V was pared by 2 bases and J by 4 bases, with 11 bases between. The CDR3 runs to 15 residues. The CDR3 spells CASSEMSKGTGELFF. The CDR3 bases are TGTGCCAGCAGTGAAATGAGCAAGGGCACCGGGGAGCTGTTTTTT.

CDR3 nucleotides: TGTGCCAGCGACAGGTTTAATGAGCAGTTCTTC. Its protein product is CASDRFNEQFF. The V call is TRBV28, the J call TRBJ2-1; D possibly corresponds to TRBD1 (6 bases). This CDR3 comprises 11 residues. The germline gives CDR1 MDHEN, CDR2 SYDVKM. V was cut by 8 bases and J by 7 bases, with 9 bases left in between.

V is TRBV30 and J is TRBJ2-3; a possible D gene is TRBD2 (6 bases). Germline lookup yields CDR1 GTSNPN and CDR2 SVGIG (reference sequence). The germline V and J ends were trimmed by 4 bases and 6 bases, with 14 bases remaining between them. This CDR3 is built from 13 residues. CDR3 sequence reads: CAWTPRGRDTQYF. CDR3 nucleotides: TGTGCCTGGACCCCTCGGGGGAGGGATACGCAGTATTTT. The whole variable domain, filled in from reference TRBV30 and TRBJ2-3, reads SQTIHQWPATLVQPVGSPLSLECTVEGTSNPNLYWYRQAAGRGLQLLFYSVGIGQISSEVPQNLSASRPQDRQFILSSKKLLLSDSGFYLCAWTPRGRDTQYFGPGTRLTVL.

This chain links TRBV5-1 with TRBJ2-7, with D possibly being TRBD2 (6 bases). CDR1 and CDR2 (germline): SGHRS, YFSETQ. The V and J ends lost 4 bases and 1 base respectively, with 15 bases between them. The CDR3 totals 15 residues. The CDR3 DNA follows: TGCGCCAGCAGCGGGAGGATTTTAGGGTCCTACGAGCAGTACTTC. It translates to CASSGRILGSYEQYF. Supplemented by reference TRBV5-1 and TRBJ2-7, the full variable domain reads KAGVTQTPRYLIKTRGQQVTLSCSPISGHRSVSWYQQTPGQGLQFLFEYFSETQRNKGNFPGRFSGRQFSNSRSEMNVSTLELGDSALYLCASSGRILGSYEQYFGPGTRLTVT.

V gene TRBV5-1 combines with J gene TRBJ2-1, with D tentatively TRBD2 (6 bases). Germline CDR1 and CDR2: SGHRS and YFSETQ. The V end was cut by 4 bases, the J end by 6 bases, with 8 bases between. This CDR3 is built from 12 residues. For the CDR3, the DNA is TGCGCCAGCAGCCACGGGAGCAATGAGCAGTTCTTC. Its protein product is CASSHGSNEQFF.

The chain joins TRBV7-9 to TRBJ1-3; D uncertain. With 2 bases removed from V and 1 base from J, the gap between germline ends came to 3 bases. The CDR3 is made up of 13 amino acids. Germline V gives CDR1 SEHNR, CDR2 FQNEAQ (reference sequence). The DNA of the CDR3 is TGTGCCAGCAGCTTACCTTCTGGAAACACCATATATTTT. Its protein product is CASSLPSGNTIYF. Combining the CDR3 with reference TRBV7-9 and TRBJ1-3 gives the whole variable domain DTGVSQNPRHKITKRGQNVTFRCDPISEHNRLYWYRQTLGQGPEFLTYFQNEAQLEKSRLLSDRFSAERPKGSFSTLEIQRTEQGDSAMYLCASSLPSGNTIYFGEGSWLTVV.

This clone was seen once. The genes are TRBV4-1 and TRBJ1-1; no clear D. Trimming removed 3 bases at V and 0 bases at J, with 8 bases between. Germline CDR1 MGHRA, CDR2 YSYEKL. The CDR3 has 14 amino acids. CDR3 DNA sequence: TGCGCCAGCAGCCATTCCGGAATGAACACTGAAGCTTTCTTT. This translates into CASSHSGMNTEAFF.

The table lists this clone with a count of one. The rearrangement links TRBV10-3 to TRBJ2-1; D is ambiguous. CDR3 length: 15 amino acids. CDR1 ENHRY and CDR2 SYGVKD come from the germline V gene. The V gene lost 2 bases and the J gene lost 5 bases, with 13 bases spanning the gap. CDR3 sequence: CAISEPPPAHNEQFF. The CDR3 bases are TGTGCCATCAGTGAGCCACCCCCCGCCCACAATGAGCAGTTCTTC.

The chain links TRBV5-1 to TRBJ2-4; D is unclear. Trimming cost V 0 bases and J 8 bases, with 12 bases left between them. Germline CDR1 and CDR2: SGHRS and YFSETQ. There are 14 residues in the CDR3. CDR3 amino acids: CASSLGGGSDIQYF. CDR3 in DNA: TGCGCCAGCAGCTTGGGAGGTGGGTCCGACATTCAGTACTTC.

The CDR3 spells CASGHNTEAFF. The CDR3 DNA follows: TGTGCTAGTGGCCACAACACTGAAGCTTTCTTT. This chain joins TRBV12-5 and TRBJ1-1; D gene unclear. The CDR3 has 11 residues. CDR1 is LGHNT and CDR2 is FRNRAP in the germline V gene. Trimming took off 6 bases at V and 2 bases at J, with 4 bases between the two ends.

V gene TRBV30 combines with J gene TRBJ1-1; 7 bases map to TRBD1. Germline V gives CDR1 GTSNPN, CDR2 SVGIG (reference sequence). V trimming: 8 bases; J trimming: 4 bases; junction bases outside the gene matches: 10. The CDR3 extends over 13 amino acids. The CDR3 region is CAHSRQGGTEAFF. The CDR3 region has the DNA TGTGCCCACTCAAGACAGGGTGGCACTGAAGCTTTCTTT.

As regards this clone: The sample carries other DNA sequences with the same CDR3. The V gene is TRBV28, the J gene TRBJ2-7; D is undetermined. V lost 4 bases and J 7 bases, leaving 8 bases between the germline ends. CDR1 is MDHEN and CDR2 is SYDVKM in the germline V gene. This CDR3 has 11 residues. DNA for the CDR3: TGTGCCAGCAGTTCCCTCCGGGAGCAGTACTTC. It codes for CASSSLREQYF.

The V and J genes are TRBV30 and TRBJ1-1, with D uncertain. The ends were cut back, 2 bases at V and 5 bases at J, with 12 bases in the middle. The germline V gene has CDR1 GTSNPN and CDR2 SVGIG (reference sequence). The CDR3 consists of 13 residues. The CDR3 loop is CAWSHNRDTEAFF. CDR3 sequence (DNA): TGTGCCTGGAGTCATAATAGGGATACTGAAGCTTTCTTT.

A note on this clone: The same CDR3 arises from other DNA sequences in this sample as well. The V gene is TRBV5-1, the J gene TRBJ2-3; unclear D gene. V was cut by 0 bases and J by 0 bases, with 8 bases left in between. Germline assignment: CDR1 SGHRS and CDR2 YFSETQ. This CDR3 comprises 15 residues. DNA for the CDR3: TGCGCCAGCAGCTTGGGTAGTACTAGCACAGATACGCAGTATTTT. It translates to CASSLGSTSTDTQYF.

The chain has TRBV5-4 and TRBJ2-1; no definite D call. The CDR3 covers 15 residues. The germline gives CDR1 SGHNT, CDR2 YYREEE (reference sequence). V was pared by 1 base and J by 0 bases, with 8 bases between. DNA of the CDR3: TGTGCCAGCAGCTTGAGACTGGACTCCTACAATGAGCAGTTCTTC. Its translation: CASSLRLDSYNEQFF.

The chain uses TRBV10-3 and TRBJ2-7; perhaps TRBD1 as D (5 bases). V shed 3 bases and J shed 2 bases, with 14 bases lying between them. The CDR3 contains 15 residues. Germline CDR1 ENHRY, CDR2 SYGVKD. The CDR3 nucleotides read TGTGCCATCAGTGAAGCCCCTGGGGCCCCCTACGAGCAGTACTTC. Its translation is CAISEAPGAPYEQYF.

The V call is TRBV4-1, the J call TRBJ1-4; weak D call: TRBD1 (5 bases). Germline CDR1 is MGHRA and CDR2 is YSYEKL. V lost 4 bases and J 7 bases, leaving 13 bases between the germline ends. This CDR3 is built from 14 residues. The DNA of the CDR3 is TGCGCCAGCAGCCGCCAAGAAAGGGGTGAAAAACTGTTTTTT. Its translation is CASSRQERGEKLFF.